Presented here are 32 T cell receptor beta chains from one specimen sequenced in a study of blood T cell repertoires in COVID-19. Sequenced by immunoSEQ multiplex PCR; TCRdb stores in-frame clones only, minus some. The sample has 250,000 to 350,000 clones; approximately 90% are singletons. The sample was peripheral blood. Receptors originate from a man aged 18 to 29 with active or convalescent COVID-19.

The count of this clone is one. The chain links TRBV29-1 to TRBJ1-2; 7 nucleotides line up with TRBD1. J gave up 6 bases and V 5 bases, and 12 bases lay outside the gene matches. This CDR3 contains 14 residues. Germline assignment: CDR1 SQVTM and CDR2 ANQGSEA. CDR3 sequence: CSVTSAGRGDGYTF. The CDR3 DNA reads TGCAGCGTTACCAGCGCGGGCAGGGGGGATGGCTACACCTTC.

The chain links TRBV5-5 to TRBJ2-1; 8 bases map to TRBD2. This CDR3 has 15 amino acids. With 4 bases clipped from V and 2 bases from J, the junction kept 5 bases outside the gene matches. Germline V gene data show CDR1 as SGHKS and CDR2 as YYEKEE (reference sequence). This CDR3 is CASSTGLAPYNEQFF. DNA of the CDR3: TGTGCCAGCAGCACCGGACTAGCCCCCTACAATGAGCAGTTCTTC.

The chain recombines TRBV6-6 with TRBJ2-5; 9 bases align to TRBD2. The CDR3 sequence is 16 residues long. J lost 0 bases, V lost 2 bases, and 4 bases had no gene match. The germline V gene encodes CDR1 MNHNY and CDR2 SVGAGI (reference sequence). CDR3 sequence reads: CASSYVRLADQETQYF. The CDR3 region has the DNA TGTGCCAGCAGTTACGTCCGACTAGCGGACCAAGAGACCCAGTACTTC.

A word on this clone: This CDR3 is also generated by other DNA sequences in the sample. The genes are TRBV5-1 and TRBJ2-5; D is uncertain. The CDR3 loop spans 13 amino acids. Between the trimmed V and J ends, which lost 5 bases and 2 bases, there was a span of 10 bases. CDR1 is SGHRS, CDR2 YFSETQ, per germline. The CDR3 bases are TGCGCCAGCAGGCAACTGCCGCAAGAGACCCAGTACTTC. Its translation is CASRQLPQETQYF.

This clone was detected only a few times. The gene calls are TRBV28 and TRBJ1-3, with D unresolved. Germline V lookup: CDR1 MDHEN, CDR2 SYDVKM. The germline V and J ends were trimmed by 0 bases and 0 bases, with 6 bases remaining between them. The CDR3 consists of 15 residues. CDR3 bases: TGTGCCAGCAGTTTATGGACACGCTCTGGAAACACCATATATTTT. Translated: CASSLWTRSGNTIYF.

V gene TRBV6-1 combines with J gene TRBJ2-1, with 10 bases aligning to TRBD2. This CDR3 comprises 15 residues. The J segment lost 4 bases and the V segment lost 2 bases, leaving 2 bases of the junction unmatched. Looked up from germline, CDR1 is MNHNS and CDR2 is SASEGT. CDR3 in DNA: TGTGCCAGCAGTGAATGGACTAGCGGTTACAATGAGCAGTTCTTC. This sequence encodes CASSEWTSGYNEQFF.

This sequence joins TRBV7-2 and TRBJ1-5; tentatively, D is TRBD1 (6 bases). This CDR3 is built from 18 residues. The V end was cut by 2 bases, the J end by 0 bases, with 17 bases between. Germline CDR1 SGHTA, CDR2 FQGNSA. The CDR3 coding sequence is TGTGCCAGCAGCTTACCAGGGGCTGTTCGTATTAGCAATCAGCCCCAGCATTTT. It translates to CASSLPGAVRISNQPQHF.

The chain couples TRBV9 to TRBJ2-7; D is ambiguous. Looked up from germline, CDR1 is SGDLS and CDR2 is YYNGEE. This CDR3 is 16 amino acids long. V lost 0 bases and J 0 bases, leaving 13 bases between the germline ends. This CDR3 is CASSVGGPLSSYEQYF. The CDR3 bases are TGTGCCAGCAGCGTAGGAGGTCCCTTAAGCTCCTACGAGCAGTACTTC.

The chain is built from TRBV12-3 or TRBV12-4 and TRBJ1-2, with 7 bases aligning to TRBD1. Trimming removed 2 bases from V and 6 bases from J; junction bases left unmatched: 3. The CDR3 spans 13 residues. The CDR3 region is CASSLLGTDGYTF. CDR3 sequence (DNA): TGTGCCAGCAGTTTACTAGGGACAGATGGCTACACCTTC.

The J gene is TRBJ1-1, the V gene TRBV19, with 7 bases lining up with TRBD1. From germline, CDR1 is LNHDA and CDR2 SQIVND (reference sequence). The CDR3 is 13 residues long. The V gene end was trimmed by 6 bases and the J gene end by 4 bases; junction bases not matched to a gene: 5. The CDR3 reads CASRASGGTEAFF. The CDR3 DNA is TGTGCCAGTAGAGCCTCAGGGGGCACTGAAGCTTTCTTT. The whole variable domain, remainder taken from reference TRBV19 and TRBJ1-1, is DGGITQSPKYLFRKEGQNVTLSCEQNLNHDAMYWYRQDPGQGLRLIYYSQIVNDFQKGDIAEGYSVSREKKESFPLTVTSAQKNPTAFYLCASRASGGTEAFFGQGTRLTVV.

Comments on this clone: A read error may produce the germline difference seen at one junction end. The CDR3 DNA follows: TGTGCCAGCAGTCATATAGCGAGACACTTC. This codes for CASSHIARHF. This chain links TRBV28 with TRBJ2-7; D is possibly TRBD2 (5 bases). The CDR3 contains 10 residues. CDR1 is MDHEN, CDR2 SYDVKM, per germline.

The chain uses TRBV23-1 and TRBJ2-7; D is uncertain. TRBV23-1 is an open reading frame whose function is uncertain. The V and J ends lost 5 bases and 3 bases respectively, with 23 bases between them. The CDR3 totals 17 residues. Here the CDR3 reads CASSNKSRPTENYEQYF. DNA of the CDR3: TGCGCCAGCAGTAATAAGAGCCGGCCGACGGAGAACTACGAGCAGTACTTC.

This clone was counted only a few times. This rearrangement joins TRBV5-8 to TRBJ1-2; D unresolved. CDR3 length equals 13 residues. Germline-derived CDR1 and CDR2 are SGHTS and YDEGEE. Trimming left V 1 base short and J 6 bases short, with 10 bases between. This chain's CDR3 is CASSLLQFHGYTF. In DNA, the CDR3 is TGTGCCAGCAGCTTGCTACAGTTTCATGGCTACACCTTC.

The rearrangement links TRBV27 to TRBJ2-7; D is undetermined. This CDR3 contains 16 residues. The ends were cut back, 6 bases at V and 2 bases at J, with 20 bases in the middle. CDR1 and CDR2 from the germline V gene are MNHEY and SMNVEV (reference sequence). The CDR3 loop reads CASRVGGASSTYEQYF. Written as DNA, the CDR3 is TGTGCCAGCAGGGTAGGTGGAGCATCATCCACCTACGAGCAGTACTTC.

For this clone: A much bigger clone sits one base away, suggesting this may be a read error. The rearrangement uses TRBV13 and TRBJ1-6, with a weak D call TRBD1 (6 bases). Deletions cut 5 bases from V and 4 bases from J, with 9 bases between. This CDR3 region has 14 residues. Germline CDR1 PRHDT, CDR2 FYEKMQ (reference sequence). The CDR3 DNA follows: TGTGCCAGCAGCCAAGGACAGTATAATTCACCCCTCCACTTT. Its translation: CASSQGQYNSPLHF.

The CDR3 sequence is CSASQGGYSNQPQHF. CDR3 nucleotides: TGCAGTGCTAGTCAGGGCGGTTATAGCAATCAGCCCCAGCATTTT. The rearrangement uses TRBV20-1 and TRBJ1-5; a weak D match, TRBD1 (5 bases). CDR3 length: 15 amino acids. Trimming removed 3 bases at V and 0 bases at J, with 12 bases between. The germline V gene has CDR1 DFQATT and CDR2 SNEGSKA (reference sequence).

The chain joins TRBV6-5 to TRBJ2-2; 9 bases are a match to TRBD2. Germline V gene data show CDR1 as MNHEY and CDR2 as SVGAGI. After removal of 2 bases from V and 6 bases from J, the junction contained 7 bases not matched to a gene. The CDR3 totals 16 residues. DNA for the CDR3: TGTGCCAGCAGTTACCGAGCGGGAGGAACCCCCGGGGAGCTGTTTTTT. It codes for CASSYRAGGTPGELFF.

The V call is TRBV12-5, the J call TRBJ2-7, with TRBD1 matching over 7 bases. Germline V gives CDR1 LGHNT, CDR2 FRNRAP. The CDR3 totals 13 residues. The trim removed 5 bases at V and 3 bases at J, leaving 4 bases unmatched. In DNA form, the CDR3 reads TGTGCTAGTGGTATGGGACAGCTCTACGAGCAGTACTTC. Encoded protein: CASGMGQLYEQYF.

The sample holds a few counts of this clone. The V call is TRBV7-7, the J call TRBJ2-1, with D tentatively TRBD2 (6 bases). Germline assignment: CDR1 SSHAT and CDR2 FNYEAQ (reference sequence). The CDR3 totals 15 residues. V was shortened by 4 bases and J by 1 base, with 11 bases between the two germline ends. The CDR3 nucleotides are TGTGCCAGCAGCTCCACGACTAGTTCCTACAATGAGCAGTTCTTC. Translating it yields CASSSTTSSYNEQFF. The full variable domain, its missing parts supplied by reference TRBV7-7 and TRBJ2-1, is GAGVSQSPRYKVTKRGQDVTLRCDPISSHATLYWYQQALGQGPEFLTYFNYEAQPDKSGLPSDRFSAERPEGSISTLTIQRTEQRDSAMYRCASSSTTSSYNEQFFGPGTRLTVL.

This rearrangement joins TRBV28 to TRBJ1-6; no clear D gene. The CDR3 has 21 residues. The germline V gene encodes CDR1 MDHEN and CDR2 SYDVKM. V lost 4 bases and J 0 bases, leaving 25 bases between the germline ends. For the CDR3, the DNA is TGTGCCAGCAGTTATGATCGCTACGGGGTGGAGAAACACTCCTATAATTCACCCCTCCACTTT. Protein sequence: CASSYDRYGVEKHSYNSPLHF.

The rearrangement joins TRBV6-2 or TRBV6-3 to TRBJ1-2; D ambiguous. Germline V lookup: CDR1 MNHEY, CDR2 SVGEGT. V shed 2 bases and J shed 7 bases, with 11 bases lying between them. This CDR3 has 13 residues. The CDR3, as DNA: TGTGCCAGCAGTTACGGAGGGCAGTTTGGCTACACCTTC. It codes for CASSYGGQFGYTF.

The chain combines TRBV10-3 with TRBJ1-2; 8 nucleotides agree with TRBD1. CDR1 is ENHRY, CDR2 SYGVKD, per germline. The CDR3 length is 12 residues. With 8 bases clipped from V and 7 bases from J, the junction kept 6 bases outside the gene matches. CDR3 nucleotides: TGTGCCATCTCCCAGGGGGCGACTGGCTACACCTTC. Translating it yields CAISQGATGYTF.

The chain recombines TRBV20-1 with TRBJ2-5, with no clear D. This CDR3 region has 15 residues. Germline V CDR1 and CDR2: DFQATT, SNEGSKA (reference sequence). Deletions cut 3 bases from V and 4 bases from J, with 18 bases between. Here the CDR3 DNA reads TGCAGTGCTAGTAACGAGAACCTCGTGCTAGAGACCCAGTACTTC. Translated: CSASNENLVLETQYF.

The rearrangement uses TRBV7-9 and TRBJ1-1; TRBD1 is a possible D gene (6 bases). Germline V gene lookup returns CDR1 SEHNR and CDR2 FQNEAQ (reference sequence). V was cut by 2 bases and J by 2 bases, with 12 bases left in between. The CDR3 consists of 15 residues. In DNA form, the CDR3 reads TGTGCCAGCAGCTTATCGAAGACAGGCAACACTGAAGCTTTCTTT. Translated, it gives CASSLSKTGNTEAFF.

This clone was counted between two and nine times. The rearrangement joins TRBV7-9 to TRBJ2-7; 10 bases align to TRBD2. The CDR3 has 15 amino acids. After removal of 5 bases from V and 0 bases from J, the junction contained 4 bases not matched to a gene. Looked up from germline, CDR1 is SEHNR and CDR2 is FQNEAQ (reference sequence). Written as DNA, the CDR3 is TGTGCCAGCAGCCAGAGGACTAGCGGCTCCTACGAGCAGTACTTC. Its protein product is CASSQRTSGSYEQYF.

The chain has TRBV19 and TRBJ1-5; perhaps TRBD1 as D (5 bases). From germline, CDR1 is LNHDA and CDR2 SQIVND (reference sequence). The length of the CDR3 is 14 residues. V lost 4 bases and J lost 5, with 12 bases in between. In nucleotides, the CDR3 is TGTGCCAGTAGTAAAAGGGGCCGCGATCAGCCCCAGCATTTT. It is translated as CASSKRGRDQPQHF.

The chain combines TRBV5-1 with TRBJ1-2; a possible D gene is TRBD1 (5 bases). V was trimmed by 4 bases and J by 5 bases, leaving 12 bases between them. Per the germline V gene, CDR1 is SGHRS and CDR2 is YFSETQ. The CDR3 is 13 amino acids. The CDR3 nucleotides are TGCGCCAGCAGCACTGACAGTCGTTATGGCTACACCTTC. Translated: CASSTDSRYGYTF.

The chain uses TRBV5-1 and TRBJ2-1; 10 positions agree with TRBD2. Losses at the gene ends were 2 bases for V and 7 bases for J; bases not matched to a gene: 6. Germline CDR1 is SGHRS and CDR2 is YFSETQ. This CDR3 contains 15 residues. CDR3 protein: CASSLIAGGRNEQFF. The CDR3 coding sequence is TGCGCCAGCAGCTTAATAGCGGGAGGCAGGAATGAGCAGTTCTTC.

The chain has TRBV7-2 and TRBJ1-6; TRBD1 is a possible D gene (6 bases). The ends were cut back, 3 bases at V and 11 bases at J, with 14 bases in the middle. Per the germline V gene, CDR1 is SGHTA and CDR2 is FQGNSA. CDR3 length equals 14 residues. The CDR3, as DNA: TGTGCCAGCAGCTTTTTACAGGGTTTTGCACCCCTCCACTTT. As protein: CASSFLQGFAPLHF.

The CDR3 sequence: CASSPKPGHLSNNEQFF. In DNA, the CDR3 is TGTGCCAGCAGCCCCAAACCGGGACACCTCAGTAACAATGAGCAGTTCTTC. This sequence joins TRBV27 and TRBJ2-1; possible D gene TRBD1, 6 bases. V lost 6 bases and J 5 bases, leaving 23 bases between the germline ends. Per germline, CDR1 MNHEY and CDR2 SMNVEV (reference sequence). This CDR3 comprises 17 residues.

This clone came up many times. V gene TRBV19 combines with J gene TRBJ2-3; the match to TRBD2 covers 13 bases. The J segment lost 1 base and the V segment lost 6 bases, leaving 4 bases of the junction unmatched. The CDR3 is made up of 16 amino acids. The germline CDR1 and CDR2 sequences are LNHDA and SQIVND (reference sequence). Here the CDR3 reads CASSRTSGRGTDTQYF. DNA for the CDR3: TGTGCCAGTAGCCGGACTAGCGGGAGAGGCACAGATACGCAGTATTTT.

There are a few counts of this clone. The CDR3 is CASSGQVPRTEAFF. The CDR3 DNA sequence: TGTGCCAGCAGCGGACAGGTCCCGCGGACTGAAGCTTTCTTT. The chain carries TRBV3-1 (or the pseudogene TRBV3-2) and TRBJ1-1; TRBD1 agrees at 7 bases. CDR3 length: 14 residues. Germline V CDR1 and CDR2: LGHDT, YNNKEL (reference sequence). The trim removed 5 bases at V and 5 bases at J, leaving 8 bases unmatched.